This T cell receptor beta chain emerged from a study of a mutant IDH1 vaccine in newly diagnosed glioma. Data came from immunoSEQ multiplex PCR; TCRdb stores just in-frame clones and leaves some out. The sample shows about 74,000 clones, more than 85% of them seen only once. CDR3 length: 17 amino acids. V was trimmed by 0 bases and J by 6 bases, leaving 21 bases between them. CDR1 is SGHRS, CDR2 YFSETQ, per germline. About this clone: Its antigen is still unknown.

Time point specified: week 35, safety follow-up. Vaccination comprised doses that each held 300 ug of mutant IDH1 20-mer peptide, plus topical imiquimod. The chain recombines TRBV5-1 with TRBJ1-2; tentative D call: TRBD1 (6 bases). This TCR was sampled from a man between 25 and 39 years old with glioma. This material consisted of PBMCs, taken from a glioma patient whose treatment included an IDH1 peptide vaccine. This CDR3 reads CASSLAGGAVLLHGYTF. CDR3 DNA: TGCGCCAGCAGCTTGGCCGGGGGGGCTGTACTTCTCCATGGCTACACCTTC.